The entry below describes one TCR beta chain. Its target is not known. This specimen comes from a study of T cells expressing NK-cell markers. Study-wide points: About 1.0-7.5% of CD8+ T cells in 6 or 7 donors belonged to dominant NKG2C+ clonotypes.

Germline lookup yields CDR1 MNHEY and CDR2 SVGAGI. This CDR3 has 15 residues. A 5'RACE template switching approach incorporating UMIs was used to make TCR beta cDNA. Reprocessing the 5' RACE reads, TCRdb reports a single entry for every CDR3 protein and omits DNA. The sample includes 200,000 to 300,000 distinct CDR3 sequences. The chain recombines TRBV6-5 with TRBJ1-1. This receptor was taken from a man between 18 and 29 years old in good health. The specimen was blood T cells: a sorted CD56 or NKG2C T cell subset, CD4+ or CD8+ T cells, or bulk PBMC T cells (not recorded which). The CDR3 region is CASSYSGLIGTEAFF.